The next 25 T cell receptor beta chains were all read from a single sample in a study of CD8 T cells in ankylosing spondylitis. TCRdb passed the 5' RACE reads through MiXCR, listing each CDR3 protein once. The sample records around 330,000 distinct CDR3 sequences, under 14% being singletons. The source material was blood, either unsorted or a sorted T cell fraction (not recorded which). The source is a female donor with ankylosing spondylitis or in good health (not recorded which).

The DNA of the CDR3 is TGTGCCAGTAGTCCTATTCTAGCCAAAAACATTCAGTACTTC. It encodes CASSPILAKNIQYF. This chain connects TRBV27 to TRBJ2-4; no definite D call. Trimming removed 9 bases from V and 0 bases from J, with 12 bases in between. CDR1 and CDR2 (germline): MNHEY, SMNVEV (reference sequence). The CDR3 consists of 14 residues.

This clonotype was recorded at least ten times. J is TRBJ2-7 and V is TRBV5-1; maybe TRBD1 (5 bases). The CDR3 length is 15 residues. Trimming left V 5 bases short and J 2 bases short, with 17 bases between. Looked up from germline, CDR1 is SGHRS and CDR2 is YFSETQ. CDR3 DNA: TGCGCCAGCAGTCAGGACATCCTTCGCCCCTACGAGCAGTACTTC. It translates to CASSQDILRPYEQYF.

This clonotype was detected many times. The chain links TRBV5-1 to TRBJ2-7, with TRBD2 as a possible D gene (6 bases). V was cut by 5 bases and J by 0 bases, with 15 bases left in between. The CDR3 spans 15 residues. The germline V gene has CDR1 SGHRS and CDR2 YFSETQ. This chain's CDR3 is CASRVGGDSSYEQYF. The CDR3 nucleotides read TGCGCCAGCAGGGTTGGAGGGGATAGCTCCTACGAGCAGTACTTC.

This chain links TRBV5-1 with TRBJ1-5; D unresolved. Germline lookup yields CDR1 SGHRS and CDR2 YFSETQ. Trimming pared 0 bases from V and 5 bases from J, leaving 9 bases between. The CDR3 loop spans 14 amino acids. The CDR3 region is CASSLAGLDQPQHF. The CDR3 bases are TGCGCCAGCAGCTTGGCTGGGTTGGATCAGCCCCAGCATTTT.

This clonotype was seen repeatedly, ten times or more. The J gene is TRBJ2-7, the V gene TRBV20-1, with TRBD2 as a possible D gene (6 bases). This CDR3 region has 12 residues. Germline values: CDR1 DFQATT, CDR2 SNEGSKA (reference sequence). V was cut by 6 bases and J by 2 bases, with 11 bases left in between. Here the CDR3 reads CSAGGGAYEQYF. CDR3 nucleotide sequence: TGCAGTGCGGGGGGAGGCGCCTACGAGCAGTACTTC.

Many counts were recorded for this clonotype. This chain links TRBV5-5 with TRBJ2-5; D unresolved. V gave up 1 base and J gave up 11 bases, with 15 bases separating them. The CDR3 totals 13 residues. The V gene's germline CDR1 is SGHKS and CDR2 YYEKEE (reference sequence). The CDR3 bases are TGTGCCAGCAGCTTGTCCGCGGCCGCAAGACAGTACTTC. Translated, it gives CASSLSAAARQYF.

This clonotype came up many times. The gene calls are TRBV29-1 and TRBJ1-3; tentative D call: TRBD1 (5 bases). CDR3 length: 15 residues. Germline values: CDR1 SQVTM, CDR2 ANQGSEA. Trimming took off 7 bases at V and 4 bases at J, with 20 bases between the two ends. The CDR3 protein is CSAAGTGPLGNTIYF. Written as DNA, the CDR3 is TGCAGCGCCGCGGGGACCGGCCCCCTCGGAAACACCATATATTTT.

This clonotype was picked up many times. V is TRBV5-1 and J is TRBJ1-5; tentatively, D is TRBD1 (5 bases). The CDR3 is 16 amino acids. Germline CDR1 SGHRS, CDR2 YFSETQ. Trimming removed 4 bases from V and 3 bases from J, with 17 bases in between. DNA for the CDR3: TGCGCCAGCAGCCCAGCGCCCAGGGAAAACAATCAGCCCCAGCATTTT. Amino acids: CASSPAPRENNQPQHF. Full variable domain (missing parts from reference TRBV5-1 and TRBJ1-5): KAGVTQTPRYLIKTRGQQVTLSCSPISGHRSVSWYQQTPGQGLQFLFEYFSETQRNKGNFPGRFSGRQFSNSRSEMNVSTLELGDSALYLCASSPAPRENNQPQHFGDGTRLSIL.

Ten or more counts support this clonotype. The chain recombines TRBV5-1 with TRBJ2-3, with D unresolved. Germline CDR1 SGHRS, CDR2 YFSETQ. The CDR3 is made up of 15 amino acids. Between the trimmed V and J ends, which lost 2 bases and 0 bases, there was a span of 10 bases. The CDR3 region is CASSLDGVSTDTQYF. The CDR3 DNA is TGCGCCAGCAGCTTAGACGGCGTTAGCACAGATACGCAGTATTTT.

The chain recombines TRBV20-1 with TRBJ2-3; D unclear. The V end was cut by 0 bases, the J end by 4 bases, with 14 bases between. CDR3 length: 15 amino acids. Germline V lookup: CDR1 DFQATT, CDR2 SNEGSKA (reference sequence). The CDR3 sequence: CSARDFVSPADTQYF. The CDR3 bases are TGCAGTGCTAGAGATTTCGTATCCCCGGCAGATACGCAGTATTTT.

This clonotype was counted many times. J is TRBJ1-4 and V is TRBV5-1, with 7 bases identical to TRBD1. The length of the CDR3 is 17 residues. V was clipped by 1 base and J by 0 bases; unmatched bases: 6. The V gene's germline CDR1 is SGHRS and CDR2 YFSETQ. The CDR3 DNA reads TGCGCCAGCAGCTTGAGGATTACAGGGGCAACTAATGAAAAACTGTTTTTT. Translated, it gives CASSLRITGATNEKLFF.

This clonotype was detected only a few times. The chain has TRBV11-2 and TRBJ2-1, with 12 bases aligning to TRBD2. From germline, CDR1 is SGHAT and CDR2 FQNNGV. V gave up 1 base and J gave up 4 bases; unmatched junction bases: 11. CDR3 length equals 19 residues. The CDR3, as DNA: TGTGCCAGCAGCTTAGTTGCTAGCGGGGGGGCCACCTTTTACAATGAGCAGTTCTTC. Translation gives CASSLVASGGATFYNEQFF.

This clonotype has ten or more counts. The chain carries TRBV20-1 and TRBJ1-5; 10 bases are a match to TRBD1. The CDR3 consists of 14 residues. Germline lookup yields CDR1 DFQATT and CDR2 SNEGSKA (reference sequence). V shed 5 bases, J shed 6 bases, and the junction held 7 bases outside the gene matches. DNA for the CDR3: TGCAGTGCTGCCGGGACAGGGGTTAGTCAGCCCCAGCATTTT. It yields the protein CSAAGTGVSQPQHF.

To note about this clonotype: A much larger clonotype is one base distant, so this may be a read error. This CDR3 reads CASSFAVADYGYTF. The CDR3 bases are TGCGCCAGCAGCTTCGCGGTGGCTGACTATGGCTACACCTTC. This chain uses TRBV5-1 with TRBJ1-2; no definite D call. Per germline, CDR1 SGHRS and CDR2 YFSETQ. The CDR3 runs to 14 residues. V was pared by 2 bases and J by 3 bases, with 11 bases between.

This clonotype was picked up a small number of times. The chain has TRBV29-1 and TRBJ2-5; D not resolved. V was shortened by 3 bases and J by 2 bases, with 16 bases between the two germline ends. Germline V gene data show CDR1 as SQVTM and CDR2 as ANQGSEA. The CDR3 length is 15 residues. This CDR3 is CSVDPRTIVQETQYF. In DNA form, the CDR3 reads TGCAGCGTTGATCCCCGTACAATCGTTCAAGAGACCCAGTACTTC.

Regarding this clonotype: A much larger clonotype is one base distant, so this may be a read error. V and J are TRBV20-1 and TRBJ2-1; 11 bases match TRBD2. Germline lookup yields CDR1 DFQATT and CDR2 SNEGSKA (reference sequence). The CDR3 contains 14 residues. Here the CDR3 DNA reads TGCGGTGCTGGCGTAGCGGGAGGGTACAATGAGCAGTTCTTC. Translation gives CGAGVAGGYNEQFF.

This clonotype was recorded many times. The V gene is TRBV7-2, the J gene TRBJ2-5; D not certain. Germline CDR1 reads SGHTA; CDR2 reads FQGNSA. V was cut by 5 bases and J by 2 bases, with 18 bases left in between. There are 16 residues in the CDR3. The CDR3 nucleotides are TGTGCCAGCAGCAACTCCGGTCAGGAGCTGCAAGAGACCCAGTACTTC. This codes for CASSNSGQELQETQYF.

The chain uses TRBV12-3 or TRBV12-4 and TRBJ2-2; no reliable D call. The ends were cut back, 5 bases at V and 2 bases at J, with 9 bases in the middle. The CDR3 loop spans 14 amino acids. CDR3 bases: TGTGCCAGCAGTCCGACAATAAACACCGGGGAGCTGTTTTTT. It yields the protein CASSPTINTGELFF.

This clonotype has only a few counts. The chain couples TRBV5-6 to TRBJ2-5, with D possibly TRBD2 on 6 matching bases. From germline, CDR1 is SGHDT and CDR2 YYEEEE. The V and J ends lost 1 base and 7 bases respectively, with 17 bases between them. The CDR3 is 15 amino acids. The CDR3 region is CASSLKGEVTGTQYF. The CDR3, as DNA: TGTGCCAGCAGCTTGAAAGGGGAGGTAACGGGGACCCAGTACTTC. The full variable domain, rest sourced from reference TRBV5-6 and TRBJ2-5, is DAGVTQSPTHLIKTRGQQVTLRCSPKSGHDTVSWYQQALGQGPQFIFQYYEEEERQRGNFPDRFSGHQFPNYSSELNVNALLLGDSALYLCASSLKGEVTGTQYFGPGTRLLVL.

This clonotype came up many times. The CDR3 nucleotides read TGTGCCAGCTATAGGGGATCGGGCACTGAAGCTTTCTTT. Amino acids: CASYRGSGTEAFF. The chain employs TRBV6-1 and TRBJ1-1; tentative D call: TRBD1 (5 bases). CDR3 size: 13 residues. Trimming removed 8 bases at V and 4 bases at J, with 14 bases between. Germline V lookup: CDR1 MNHNS, CDR2 SASEGT.

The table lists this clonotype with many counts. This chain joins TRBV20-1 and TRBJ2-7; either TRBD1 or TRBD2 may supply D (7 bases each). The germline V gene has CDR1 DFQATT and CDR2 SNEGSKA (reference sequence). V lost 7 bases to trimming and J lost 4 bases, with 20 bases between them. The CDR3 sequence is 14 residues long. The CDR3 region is CSGVGEGAFYEQYF. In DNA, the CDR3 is TGCAGTGGAGTGGGGGAGGGGGCTTTTTACGAGCAGTACTTC.

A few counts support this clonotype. The DNA for the CDR3 is TGCAGTGCTAGTTTGGGGTTGGAGACCCAGTACTTC. It codes for CSASLGLETQYF. The V and J genes are TRBV20-1 and TRBJ2-5, with D hard to call. Trimming stripped 3 bases from V and 5 bases from J, with 10 bases between. This CDR3 region has 12 residues. CDR1 is DFQATT and CDR2 is SNEGSKA in the germline V gene (reference sequence).

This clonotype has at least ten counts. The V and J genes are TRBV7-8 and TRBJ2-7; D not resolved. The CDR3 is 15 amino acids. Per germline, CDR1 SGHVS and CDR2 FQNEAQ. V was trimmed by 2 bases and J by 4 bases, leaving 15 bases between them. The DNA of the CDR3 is TGTGCCAGCAGCTTAAATCTGGGTGCGGTTTACGAGCAGTACTTC. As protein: CASSLNLGAVYEQYF.

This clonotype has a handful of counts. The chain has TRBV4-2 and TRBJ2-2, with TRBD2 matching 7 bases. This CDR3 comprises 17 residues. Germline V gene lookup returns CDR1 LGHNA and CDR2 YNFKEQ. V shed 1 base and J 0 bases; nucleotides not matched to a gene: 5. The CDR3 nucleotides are TGTGCCAGCAGCCAAGGGGCCCGGGGGGCGAACACCGGGGAGCTGTTTTTT. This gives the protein CASSQGARGANTGELFF.

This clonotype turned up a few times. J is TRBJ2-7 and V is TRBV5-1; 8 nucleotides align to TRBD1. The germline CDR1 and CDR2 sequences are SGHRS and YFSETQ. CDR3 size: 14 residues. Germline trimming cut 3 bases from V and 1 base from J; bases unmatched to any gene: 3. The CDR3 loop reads CASSSRTGSYEQYF. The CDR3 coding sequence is TGCGCCAGCAGCTCCAGGACAGGGTCCTACGAGCAGTACTTC.